Given below is one TCR beta chain in context. Its matching antigen is unknown. The starting material, graft tissue, was processed to release intraepithelial and lamina propria lymphocytes. This sample was included in a study of graft-versus-host responses after intestinal transplantation. Background on the study: Grafts were multivisceral, liver-intestinal, or isolated intestinal. Each recipient received anti-thymocyte globulin induction, then tacrolimus and steroids for approximately three years. Study-level results: Peak circulating GvH clone levels were associated with early post-transplant HvG declines. Allograft clonal ratios (graft-versus-host to host-versus-graft) were high in patients who had graft-donor T cell macrochimerism.

CDR3 length: 16 amino acids. Germline-derived CDR1 and CDR2 are SGDLS and YYNGEE. Trimming at V came to 4 bases and at J to 3 bases, leaving 8 bases not matched to a gene. This table comes from immunoSEQ multiplex PCR, and its TCRdb copy is limited to in-frame clones, with some not included. The repertoire holds tens of thousands of clones, around 90% seen once, with 15% to 20% in the top ten. This specimen was ileum tissue, taken almost 210 days after intestinal transplant. This sequence was found in a human patient who received an intestinal transplant, so some T cells may come from the graft donor. The genes are TRBV9 and TRBJ1-3, with 9 nucleotides matching TRBD1. The CDR3 region is CASSSFRQGGGNTIYF. The DNA for the CDR3 is TGTGCCAGCAGCTCCTTCCGACAGGGGGGTGGAAACACCATATATTTT.